These T cell receptor beta chains were read from a single sample in a study of blood T cell repertoires in COVID-19. TCRdb's table, derived via immunoSEQ multiplex PCR, lists solely in-frame clones and lacks some. The repertoire includes roughly 260,000 clones, 65% to 85% of them detected once, and roughly 4% sits in the top ten. The sample was peripheral blood. The receptor source for this set is a woman aged 40 to 55 with active or convalescent COVID-19. The CDR3 runs from the conserved cysteine through the conserved F or W. A D gene is named only where the DNA matches it firmly. Size tells how often a clone was seen (once, few, many) or the class of an expanded clone, and some rows leave it out.

D gene	V gene	CDR3 length	clone size	J gene	CDR3 DNA	CDR3 protein
NA	TRBV9	13	once	TRBJ1-5	TGTGCCAGCAGCGTAGATAGCGGGCAGCCCCAGCATTTT	CASSVDSGQPQHF
NA	TRBV5-1	15	NA	TRBJ2-5	TGCGCCAGCAGCTTGAACCCCCCTCCGGGGGAGACCCAGTACTTC	CASSLNPPPGETQYF
NA	TRBV28	14	NA	TRBJ2-1	TGTGCCAGCAGTTCCCTTTGGCGGGCCAATGAGCAGTTCTTC	CASSSLWRANEQFF
TRBD1	TRBV27	14	NA	TRBJ2-7	TGTGCCAGCAGTTTAGCCCGACAGGGCTACGAGCAGTACTTC	CASSLARQGYEQYF
TRBD1	TRBV27	15	few	TRBJ2-7	TGTGCCAGCAGTTTAGGGACAGGGGTTTCCTACGAGCAGTACTTC	CASSLGTGVSYEQYF
NA	TRBV7-6	11	NA	TRBJ2-2	TGTGCCAGCGAGGGCGACGGGGAGCTGTTTTTT	CASEGDGELFF
NA	TRBV4-1	18	NA	TRBJ1-3	TGCGCCAGCAGCCAAGGGGGGCTTCCTGGAGTTTCCGGAAACACCATATATTTT	CASSQGGLPGVSGNTIYF
TRBD1	TRBV5-1	15	NA	TRBJ2-2	TGCGCCACCGGACAGGGGCACCCTCCCGGGGGGGAGCTGTTTTTT	CATGQGHPPGGELFF
TRBD1	TRBV9	17	NA	TRBJ2-5	TGTGCCAGCAGCGTAGCAGGTGGGCAGGGGGCCTGGGAGACCCAGTACTTC	CASSVAGGQGAWETQYF
TRBD1	TRBV5-1	16	NA	TRBJ2-5	TGCGCCAGCAGCTTGGCGGGGACAGGGATAAAGGAGACCCAGTACTTC	CASSLAGTGIKETQYF
TRBD1	TRBV7-3	14	once	TRBJ1-1	TGTGCCAGCAGCTCGGGGACAGGGGCAACTGAAGCTTTCTTT	CASSSGTGATEAFF
TRBD1	TRBV28	19	NA	TRBJ2-3	TGTGCCAGCAGTAGCCGAAGTCCCGGGACAGGGGAAAAAGCAGATACGCAGTATTTT	CASSSRSPGTGEKADTQYF
NA	TRBV6-6	14	NA	TRBJ2-7	TGTGCCAGCAGTTACGGGCCTCGCAGGGGCGAGCAGTACTTC	CASSYGPRRGEQYF
TRBD1	TRBV5-4	16	NA	TRBJ1-1	TGTGCCAGCAGCTTGGCCCGCGGGACAGCAAACACTGAAGCTTTCTTT	CASSLARGTANTEAFF
TRBD1	TRBV10-3	13	NA	TRBJ1-1	TGTGCCACAGGTTATGACAGGGGGACTGAAGCTTTCTTT	CATGYDRGTEAFF
NA	TRBV5-1	14	few	TRBJ1-1	TGCGCCAGCAGCTTGGTGGCAACGAACACTGAAGCTTTCTTT	CASSLVATNTEAFF
NA	TRBV7-6	14	NA	TRBJ1-4	TGTGCCAGCAGCTTAGACAGTTCTAATGAAAAACTGTTTTTT	CASSLDSSNEKLFF
NA	TRBV19	15	few	TRBJ2-1	TGTGCCAGTAGTGTTACAGTAAACCCTTACAATGAGCAGTTCTTC	CASSVTVNPYNEQFF
NA	TRBV11-2	12	NA	TRBJ1-2	TGTGCCAGCAGCTTACGTGAGTCCCCCCACACCTTC	CASSLRESPHTF
TRBD1	TRBV7-2	15	few	TRBJ1-2	TGTGCCAGCAGCGGGGAGGGACAGGCAGTATATGGCTACACCTTC	CASSGEGQAVYGYTF
TRBD1	TRBV5-1	15	NA	TRBJ1-2	TGCGCCAGCAGCTTAAGTGGACAGGGACGTGATGGCTACACCTTC	CASSLSGQGRDGYTF
NA	TRBV11-2	14	NA	TRBJ2-3	TGTGCCAGCAGCTTAGAACAGAGCACAGATACGCAGTATTTT	CASSLEQSTDTQYF
NA	TRBV3-1/TRBV3-2	15	NA	TRBJ1-3	TGTGCCAGCAGCCCACAAGCGGGTGCTGGAAACACCATATATTTT	CASSPQAGAGNTIYF
TRBD1	TRBV28	15	NA	TRBJ1-4	TGTGCCAGCAGTTTCTTGGGACAGGGAGGAGAAAAACTGTTTTTT	CASSFLGQGGEKLFF
TRBD1	TRBV11-2	15	NA	TRBJ1-6	TGTGCCAGCAGCTTAGATGGACAGGCCAATTCACCCCTCCACTTT	CASSLDGQANSPLHF
NA	TRBV30	16	many	TRBJ1-5	TGTGCCTGGAGTGTATCTAGCAGCCGTTTGGATCAGCCCCAGCATTTT	CAWSVSSSRLDQPQHF
TRBD1	TRBV12-3/TRBV12-4	13	NA	TRBJ1-5	TGTGCCAGCAGAGGACAGGGGCAACAGCCCCAGCATTTT	CASRGQGQQPQHF
NA	TRBV6-6	12	NA	TRBJ2-3	TGTGCCAGCAGCGACTCCACAGATACGCAGTATTTT	CASSDSTDTQYF
NA	TRBV6-1	13	NA	TRBJ1-5	TGTGCCAGCAGTGAAGGGAGAGTACAGCCCCAGCATTTT	CASSEGRVQPQHF
TRBD1	TRBV4-2	15	NA	TRBJ1-2	TGTGCCAGCAGCCAAGTCTCACAGGGGGACTATGGCTACACCTTC	CASSQVSQGDYGYTF
NA	TRBV2	13	NA	TRBJ1-5	TGTGCCAGCAAAGGACAAAGCAATCAGCCCCAGCATTTT	CASKGQSNQPQHF
TRBD2	TRBV5-1	15	NA	TRBJ2-1	TGCGCCAGCAGCGGGTCAGCGGGGGTATACAATGAGCAGTTCTTC	CASSGSAGVYNEQFF
NA	TRBV28	16	NA	TRBJ2-4	TGTGCCAGCAGTCCGATTAGCGGCTACGACAAAAACATTCAGTACTTC	CASSPISGYDKNIQYF